This T cell receptor beta chain was sequenced in a study of cytomegalovirus exposure and HLA in healthy donors. Findings and caveats of the study: CMV antigen specificity was confirmed in vitro for a few CMV-associated chains. Most sequenced TCRs were rare (though some public TCRs occurred in many donors). CMV serostatus was the sole immune exposure data available.

The PCR contained 60 Vbeta and 13 Jbeta primers. Generated by immunoSEQ multiplex PCR, the TCRdb table keeps only in-frame clones and is missing some. The table has around 130,000 clones, less than 85% seen once. Of note for this clone: Antigen unknown.

Sequenced input: PBMCs. This sequence was found in a woman aged 40-49 years in good health and CMV-seropositive.

The CDR3, as DNA: TGTGCCAGCAGTATATTTCAGGGTAAAGAGACCCAGTACTTC. Amino acids: CASSIFQGKETQYF. This chain connects TRBV2 to TRBJ2-5; weak D call: TRBD1 (5 bases). This CDR3 is built from 14 residues. Trimming cost V 5 bases and J 3 bases, with 13 bases left between them. Germline CDR1 SNHLY, CDR2 FYNNEI.